This record looks at one T cell receptor (beta chain) sequence and its context. Its antigen target is currently unknown. One base away there is no much larger clone; base qualities are not given. This sample is drawn from a study of OX40 agonist ivuxolimab in advanced cancers. Background for the entire study: Ivuxolimab was an agonistic, fully human IgG2 monoclonal antibody directed against OX40 (CD134), a costimulatory receptor. Intravenous ivuxolimab was administered to patients every 2 weeks at six dose levels: 0.01, 0.1, 0.3, 1.5, 3 and 10 mg/kg. Of the 50 or so patients in dose escalation, 19 had hepatocellular carcinoma, about 15 had melanoma, 9 had renal cell carcinoma and 9 had head and neck cancer. In the dose-escalation cohort, roughly four fifths of patients were male, and the mean age was approximately 60 years, with a range of about 23 to 90. Prior anti-PD-1, anti-PD-L1 or anti-CTLA-4 therapy was permitted, and 40% of dose-escalation patients had received checkpoint inhibitors. Partial responses were achieved by three dose-escalation patients, of whom one had hepatocellular carcinoma and two had cutaneous melanoma. The purpose of peripheral TCRbeta sequencing was to test whether ivuxolimab changed TCR sequence diversity and led to clonal T-cell expansion. The paper reports the monotherapy dose-escalation portion (N ≈ 50 patients) of the phase I ivuxolimab trial.

Patients with autoimmune disease history or receiving systemic immunosuppression were excluded from the trial. Peripheral blood for TCR sequencing was collected from all dose cohorts at baseline, on cycle 4 day 1, and on cycle 7 day 1. Samples came from an open-label, multicenter, first-in-human phase I dose-escalation trial of ivuxolimab. Adults with locally advanced or metastatic head and neck squamous cell, hepatocellular, melanoma or renal cell carcinoma were enrolled in the trial. Before TCR sequencing, CD4+ T cells and CD8+ T cells were sorted from peripheral blood as separate populations. The paper's findings and limits, for the study overall: Antigen specificity was not determined for the clonally expanded peripheral T cells. Low levels of normalized T-cell clonal expansion were also seen in some patients who did not respond. Clonal expansion of both CD4+ and CD8+ blood T cells was observed from baseline to week 6 at doses 0.1 to 3.0 mg/kg. On average, CD8+ T cells showed more expanded clones than CD4+ T cells after ivuxolimab. In partial responders in the 0.1-3.0 mg/kg groups, normalized peripheral clonal expansion was found to be among the lowest, especially among CD8+ T cells.

Genomic DNA was extracted from sorted cells for sequencing of the TCRbeta CDR3 region. The immunoSEQ Assay was used for sequencing of TCRbeta CDR3 regions. TCRdb retrieved this table from immuneACCESS and kept in-frame rearrangements only. Not all clones are present; in checked studies, unresolved V genes account for under half, and no reason is known for the remainder. This sample lists 55,000 to 70,000 clones; approximately 85% were detected once. The leading ten clones occupy 4.7% of the sample. According to the germline V gene (reference sequence), CDR1 reads GTSNPN and CDR2 reads SVGIG. The trim is 4 bases for V and 9 bases for J, with a gap of 16 bases between the germline ends. From cysteine to phenylalanine, the CDR3 is 13 amino acids long. Just CDR3 DNA is preserved here, 39 bases in frame from base 1.

The V and J genes are TRBV30 and TRBJ2-1, with TRBD2 perhaps the D gene, on 5 matching bases. Here the sequenced sample was CD4+ or CD8+ T cells sorted from blood, taken in a trial of the OX40 agonist ivuxolimab. This sequence originates from an adult with an advanced solid tumor such as melanoma, head and neck, liver or kidney cancer. The nucleotides read TGTGCCTGGATGGGAGCCAGAGCGGCTGAGCAGTTCTTC. It encodes CAWMGARAAEQFF.